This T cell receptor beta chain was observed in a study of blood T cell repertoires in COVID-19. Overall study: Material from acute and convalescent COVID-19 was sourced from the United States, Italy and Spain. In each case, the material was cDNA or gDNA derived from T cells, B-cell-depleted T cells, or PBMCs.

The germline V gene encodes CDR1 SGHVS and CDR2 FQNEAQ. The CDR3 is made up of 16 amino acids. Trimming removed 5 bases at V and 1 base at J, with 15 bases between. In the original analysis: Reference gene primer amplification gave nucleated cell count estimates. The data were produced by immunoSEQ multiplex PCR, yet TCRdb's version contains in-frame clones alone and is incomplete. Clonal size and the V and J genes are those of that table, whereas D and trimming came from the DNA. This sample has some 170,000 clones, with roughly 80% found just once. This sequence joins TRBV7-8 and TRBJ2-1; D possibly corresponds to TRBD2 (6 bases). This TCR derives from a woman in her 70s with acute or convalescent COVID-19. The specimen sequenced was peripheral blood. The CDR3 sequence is CASSPAASGSYNEQFF. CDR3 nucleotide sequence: TGTGCCAGCAGCCCGGCTGCAAGCGGGTCCTACAATGAGCAGTTCTTC.